This passage covers 13 T cell receptor beta chains from one sample sequenced in a study of blood T cell repertoires in COVID-19. Assay used: immunoSEQ multiplex PCR; TCRdb lists only in-frame clones, some missing. The sample carries some 300,000 clones, around 92% recorded once. The specimen was PBMCs or T cells enriched from blood (not recorded which). The origin of the receptors is a woman in her 30s who had recovered from COVID-19.

This clone has only a few counts. The chain carries TRBV13 and TRBJ1-5; D is undetermined. The CDR3 has 13 amino acids. The V and J ends lost 5 bases and 6 bases respectively, with 11 bases between them. The germline V gene has CDR1 PRHDT and CDR2 FYEKMQ (reference sequence). The CDR3 protein is CASSATLGQPQHF. The CDR3 DNA follows: TGTGCCAGCAGCGCGACATTAGGTCAGCCCCAGCATTTT.

The chain joins TRBV7-8 to TRBJ2-1; 10 positions match TRBD2. The germline V gene has CDR1 SGHVS and CDR2 FQNEAQ. CDR3 length: 16 amino acids. V was pared by 5 bases and J by 2 bases, with 6 bases of the junction left unmatched. The CDR3 is CASSLQREGPYNEQFF. In DNA, the CDR3 is TGTGCCAGCAGCCTTCAGCGGGAGGGCCCCTACAATGAGCAGTTCTTC.

V and J are TRBV19 and TRBJ1-1; no clear D. This CDR3 is 14 amino acids long. V dropped 5 bases and J dropped 7 bases, with 17 bases sitting between them. Looked up from germline, CDR1 is LNHDA and CDR2 is SQIVND (reference sequence). CDR3 in DNA: TGTGCCAGTAGTTCTAGAATAGTAGGCATTGAAGCTTTCTTT. This encodes CASSSRIVGIEAFF.

The J gene is TRBJ2-7, the V gene TRBV29-1; TRBD1 aligns across 7 bases. Looked up from germline, CDR1 is SQVTM and CDR2 is ANQGSEA. The CDR3 runs to 14 residues. Trimming cost V 5 bases and J 5 bases; bases outside gene matches: 12. CDR3: CSVKNPGTVNEQYF. DNA of the CDR3: TGCAGCGTTAAGAACCCCGGGACAGTAAACGAGCAGTACTTC.

This chain joins TRBV6-2 or TRBV6-3 and TRBJ1-5; possible D gene TRBD1, 5 bases. The CDR3 length is 15 residues. V lost 0 bases and J lost 7, with 13 bases in between. The germline V gene has CDR1 MNHEY and CDR2 SVGEGT. CDR3 nucleotides: TGTGCCAGCAGTTACTCGATCCCGGGGGACCAGCCCCAGCATTTT. As protein: CASSYSIPGDQPQHF.

The genes are TRBV4-2 and TRBJ2-3; possible D gene TRBD1, 6 bases. CDR1 LGHNA and CDR2 YNFKEQ come from the germline V gene. This CDR3 has 15 residues. The V and J ends lost 4 bases and 2 bases respectively, with 13 bases between them. CDR3 DNA sequence: TGTGCCAGCAGCCTCGGGACATTACTCACAGATACGCAGTATTTT. Translating it yields CASSLGTLLTDTQYF.

The rearrangement links TRBV29-1 to TRBJ1-2; D is perhaps TRBD1 (5 bases). The V and J ends lost 2 bases and 4 bases respectively, with 17 bases between them. This CDR3 has 15 residues. Germline V gives CDR1 SQVTM, CDR2 ANQGSEA. CDR3: CSVEPLFTGGYGYTF. In DNA, the CDR3 is TGCAGCGTTGAACCCCTTTTTACAGGTGGCTATGGCTACACCTTC.

This clone was counted once. The chain carries TRBV7-3 and TRBJ1-1; 8 bases line up with TRBD1. The trim removed 5 bases at V and 4 bases at J, leaving 15 bases unmatched. Germline V gives CDR1 SGHTA, CDR2 FQGTGA. CDR3 length: 17 amino acids. CDR3 coding DNA: TGTGCCAGCAGCGGGACCGGGACAGGTGGCGGGAGCACTGAAGCTTTCTTT. Protein: CASSGTGTGGGSTEAFF.

The gene calls are TRBV19 and TRBJ1-4, with D unresolved. V lost 11 bases to trimming and J lost 0 bases, with 7 bases between them. The CDR3 covers 12 residues. Germline CDR1 is LNHDA and CDR2 is SQIVND (reference sequence). CDR3 bases: TGTGCCGAACTAGCAACTAATGAAAAACTGTTTTTT. Translating it yields CAELATNEKLFF.

This chain links TRBV28 with TRBJ1-5; D ambiguous. Per germline, CDR1 MDHEN and CDR2 SYDVKM. V dropped 8 bases and J dropped 1 base, with 9 bases sitting between them. This CDR3 spans 13 amino acids. CDR3 coding DNA: TGTGCCAGCCGAGCGGGGAGCAATCAGCCCCAGCATTTT. Protein: CASRAGSNQPQHF.

The chain has TRBV7-9 and TRBJ2-7; a possible D gene is TRBD2 (8 bases). This CDR3 has 15 residues. The germline gives CDR1 SEHNR, CDR2 FQNEAQ (reference sequence). Trimming cost V 2 bases and J 6 bases, with 17 bases left between them. The CDR3: CASSLRREGAGEQYF. The CDR3 DNA is TGTGCCAGCAGCTTACGCCGGGAGGGGGCAGGCGAGCAGTACTTC. Full variable domain (remainder filled in from reference TRBV7-9 and TRBJ2-7): DTGVSQNPRHKITKRGQNVTFRCDPISEHNRLYWYRQTLGQGPEFLTYFQNEAQLEKSRLLSDRFSAERPKGSFSTLEIQRTEQGDSAMYLCASSLRREGAGEQYFGPGTRLTVT.

The chain employs TRBV30 and TRBJ2-3, with a tentative D call TRBD2 (5 bases). There are 15 residues in the CDR3. Trimming stripped 0 bases from V and 0 bases from J, with 10 bases between. Germline values: CDR1 GTSNPN, CDR2 SVGIG (reference sequence). The CDR3 DNA is TGTGCCTGGAGTGTAAGCGGCGGTAGCACAGATACGCAGTATTTT. Its protein is CAWSVSGGSTDTQYF.

Only one count was recorded for this clone. This rearrangement joins TRBV18 to TRBJ2-5; 7 bases match TRBD2. The CDR3 contains 14 residues. Germline loops: CDR1 KGHSH, CDR2 LQKENI. The ends lost 6 bases at V and 7 bases at J; junction bases unmatched: 11. In DNA form, the CDR3 reads TGTGCCAGCTCTCGTGACGGTTCGGGAGGGACCCAGTACTTC. Translation gives CASSRDGSGGTQYF.